This T cell receptor beta chain was recorded in a study of tumor and adjacent non-tumor tissue in lung cancer. About this clonotype: Its ends do not fully match the called genes, so a read error is possible.

The library came from three nested PCR rounds adapted from ARM-PCR protocols. Each CDR3 protein gets one entry after TCRdb re-called the multiplex PCR reads with MiXCR. This sample has 100,000 or so distinct CDR3 sequences; 75% to 90% occur once, and the top ten carry about 31%. This sample's RNA came from whole unsorted tissue. Distant lung tissue was collected more than 3 cm away from the tumor edge. CDR3 size: 17 residues. Germline V lookup: CDR1 MGHRA, CDR2 YSYEKL. Sequenced input: distant non-tumor lung tissue. The chain has TRBV4-1 and TRBJ2-3; 7 nucleotides line up with TRBD1. The TCR comes from a man in his 60s with small cell lung cancer. The CDR3 loop is CASSQDGTVISTDTQYF. CDR3 DNA sequence: TGCGCCAGCAGCCAAGATGGGACAGTCATTAGCACAGATACGCAATATTTT.